These T cell receptor beta chains were read from a single sample in a study of human T cells and chemical hapten exposure. TCRdb itself ran the RACE reads through MiXCR, one entry per CDR3 protein. The table lists more than 65,000 distinct CDR3 sequences, about 8% of them singletons. The material sequenced was whole blood, taken in connection with sensitization to the hapten diphenylcyclopropenone (DPC). These receptors all stem from a woman in her thirties with alopecia areata. Some clones in this sample may be carry-over from other donors' samples. The CDR3 runs from the conserved cysteine through the conserved F or W. A D gene is named only where the DNA matches it firmly.

D gene | J gene | V gene | CDR3 protein
TRBD1 | TRBJ1-1 | TRBV7-9 | CASSSGTGGVSAEAFF
TRBD1 | TRBJ1-1 | TRBV20-1 | CSANRGPMNTEAFF
TRBD1 | TRBJ1-1 | TRBV30 | CAWSWTGMNTEAFF
. | TRBJ2-3 | TRBV5-1 | CASSLAQTSDTQYF
. | TRBJ1-1 | TRBV10-3 | CAISILGGRLNTEAFF
TRBD2 | TRBJ2-3 | TRBV4-2 | CASSHLAGSTDTQYF
. | TRBJ1-2 | TRBV19 | CASSQGMVYGYTF
TRBD1 | TRBJ1-5 | TRBV15 | CATSRDPPGTGSQPQHF
. | TRBJ2-5 | TRBV20-1 | CSARSGGYSETQYF
. | TRBJ2-5 | TRBV12-3/TRBV12-4 | CASSLGASQETQYF
. | TRBJ2-3 | TRBV5-1 | CASSLVPDTDTQYF
TRBD1 | TRBJ2-1 | TRBV7-8 | CASSFQWAGTGDNEQFF
. | TRBJ2-2 | TRBV12-3/TRBV12-4 | CASSLGEFTGELFF
. | TRBJ1-1 | TRBV20-1 | CSARYASMNTEAFF
TRBD1 | TRBJ1-4 | TRBV5-1 | CASRAGTDNEKLFF
. | TRBJ2-3 | TRBV19 | CASNQGVSTNTQYF
. | TRBJ1-1 | TRBV7-9 | CASSQLTGLNTEAFF
. | TRBJ2-2 | TRBV19 | CASTLEGTGELFF
. | TRBJ1-3 | TRBV5-6 | CASSLRQLSGNTIYF
. | TRBJ1-3 | TRBV5-1 | CASSFGTAGNTIYF
. | TRBJ2-1 | TRBV3-1 | CASSLRSSYNEQFF
TRBD1 | TRBJ1-3 | TRBV5-4 | CASSLGDRAGNTIYF
. | TRBJ2-2 | TRBV18 | CASSRQNTGELFF
. | TRBJ1-1 | TRBV2 | CATFVDRANTEAFF
TRBD1 | TRBJ1-2 | TRBV12-3/TRBV12-4 | CASSFTRTGIPFGYGYTF
. | TRBJ2-7 | TRBV6-5 | CASSYSHLDSYEQYF
. | TRBJ1-2 | TRBV7-9 | CASSLKTHGGDNYGYTF
TRBD1 | TRBJ1-5 | TRBV6-5 | CASSSDRGGNQPQHF
TRBD2 | TRBJ2-3 | TRBV5-6 | CASSLVSGGDTQYF
. | TRBJ1-5 | TRBV6-5 | CASRGGSGQPQHF
TRBD2 | TRBJ2-5 | TRBV7-3 | CASSPWRAGDQETQYF
. | TRBJ2-7 | TRBV11-1 | CASSRTAGNEQYF
. | TRBJ2-7 | TRBV5-4 | CASSLDSRREQYF
. | TRBJ2-5 | TRBV5-6 | CASRPGAILEETQYF
TRBD2 | TRBJ2-5 | TRBV20-1 | CSAKDRDYDYF
. | TRBJ2-3 | TRBV6-5 | CASSWRHTTDTQYF
. | TRBJ2-7 | TRBV20-1 | CSAEGLENYEQYF
. | TRBJ1-2 | TRBV3-1 | CASSHNYGYTF
TRBD2 | TRBJ2-3 | TRBV20-1 | CSARRASGALTDTQYF
. | TRBJ2-3 | TRBV5-1 | CASSWPGTSPSTDTQYF
. | TRBJ1-2 | TRBV3-1 | CASNANYGYTF
. | TRBJ2-1 | TRBV4-2 | CASSQEDLRTGQFF
TRBD1 | TRBJ2-5 | TRBV20-1 | CSAVHRDRGQETQYF
. | TRBJ2-3 | TRBV10-3 | CATWYADTQYF
. | TRBJ2-1 | TRBV30 | CAWRSRVEQFF
. | TRBJ1-5 | TRBV11-2 | CASSLLGHSNQPQHF
TRBD1 | TRBJ1-2 | TRBV20-1 | CSARDYDRGNYGYTF
. | TRBJ2-3 | TRBV20-1 | CSVRAGAVDTQYF
. | TRBJ2-1 | TRBV11-2 | CASRPPKFYEQFF
TRBD1 | TRBJ2-5 | TRBV10-3 | CAISEPGQGKETQYF
. | TRBJ1-2 | TRBV20-1 | CSARASPLAGYTF
. | TRBJ1-1 | TRBV5-1 | CASSSRVVGTEAFF
. | TRBJ2-1 | TRBV11-3 | CASSLFGVGDNEQFF
TRBD1 | TRBJ1-2 | TRBV12-3/TRBV12-4 | CASSPRRQGHGYTF